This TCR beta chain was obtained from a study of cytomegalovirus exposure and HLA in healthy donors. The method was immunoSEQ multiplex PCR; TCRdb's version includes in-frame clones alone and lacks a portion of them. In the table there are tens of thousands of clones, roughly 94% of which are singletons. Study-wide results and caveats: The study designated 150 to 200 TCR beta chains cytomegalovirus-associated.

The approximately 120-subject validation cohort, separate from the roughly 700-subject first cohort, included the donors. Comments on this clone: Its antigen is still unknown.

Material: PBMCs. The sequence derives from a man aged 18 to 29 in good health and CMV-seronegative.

This CDR3 reads CASSLSGSGYTF. The CDR3 nucleotides are TGTGCCAGCAGTTTATCGGGGTCTGGCTACACCTTC. The chain carries TRBV28 and TRBJ1-2, with D hard to call. V lost 1 base to trimming and J lost 7 bases, with 7 bases between them. Germline CDR1 MDHEN, CDR2 SYDVKM. This CDR3 is built from 12 residues.